The 13 T cell receptor beta chains in this list originate from one sample, sequenced in a study of T cell repertoires in cytomegalovirus infection. Via MiXCR, TCRdb re-called the reads, giving one row per CDR3 protein. The sample holds hundreds of thousands of distinct CDR3 sequences; 15% to 20% are singletons and the top ten take 7.5% to 9.5%. Sequencing used PBMCs. Receptor source: a human donor in good health (CMV status not recorded). Some clones in this sample may be carry-over from other donors' samples.

This clonotype came up many times. The V and J genes are TRBV11-1 and TRBJ1-1; unclear D gene. The CDR3 is made up of 16 amino acids. Germline V gene sequence: CDR1 SGHAT, CDR2 FQDESV (reference sequence). The V and J ends lost 0 bases and 0 bases respectively, with 11 bases between them. The DNA for the CDR3 is TGTGCCAGCAGCTTAGCTCAGACACCGATGAACACTGAAGCTTTCTTT. Its translation is CASSLAQTPMNTEAFF.

The CDR3 spells CASRARGYRSYEQYF. The CDR3 DNA sequence: TGTGCCAGCAGGGCCCGAGGGTACCGCTCCTACGAGCAGTACTTC. The chain carries TRBV6-1 and TRBJ2-7; a possible D gene is TRBD2 (5 bases). V gave up 6 bases and J gave up 0 bases, with 15 bases separating them. Germline CDR1 and CDR2: MNHNS and SASEGT. This CDR3 has 15 residues.

The chain links TRBV20-1 to TRBJ1-1, with D perhaps matching TRBD1 (5 bases). CDR1 DFQATT and CDR2 SNEGSKA come from the germline V gene (reference sequence). This CDR3 is 12 amino acids long. The V and J ends lost 6 bases and 4 bases respectively, with 12 bases between them. The CDR3 is CSAARVSTEAFF. The DNA of the CDR3 is TGCAGTGCAGCCAGGGTGAGCACTGAAGCTTTCTTT.

This clonotype has more than one count but fewer than ten. The chain links TRBV15 to TRBJ2-7, with unresolved D. The germline V and J ends were trimmed by 2 bases and 5 bases, with 13 bases remaining between them. The CDR3 has 14 amino acids. Germline-derived CDR1 and CDR2 are LNHNV and YYDKDF (reference sequence). Here the CDR3 reads CATSRPTRYHEQYF. As DNA, the CDR3 is TGTGCCACCAGCAGACCGACACGGTATCACGAGCAGTACTTC.

This clonotype was detected only a few times. The genes are TRBV7-9 and TRBJ2-1, with D perhaps TRBD1 (6 bases). CDR1 is SEHNR and CDR2 is FQNEAQ in the germline V gene (reference sequence). The CDR3 extends over 14 amino acids. V was trimmed by 4 bases and J by 3 bases, leaving 10 bases between them. The CDR3 DNA follows: TGTGCCAGCAGCTCTCAAGGGGGCTACAATGAGCAGTTCTTC. This translates into CASSSQGGYNEQFF.

This clonotype was found a few times. V and J are TRBV6-5 and TRBJ2-2; 7 nucleotides match TRBD1. The ends lost 2 bases at V and 5 bases at J; junction bases unmatched: 2. Germline V gene data show CDR1 as MNHEY and CDR2 as SVGAGI. The CDR3 totals 14 residues. The CDR3 loop reads CASSYRGRTGELFF. CDR3 nucleotide sequence: TGTGCCAGCAGTTACAGGGGGCGAACCGGGGAGCTGTTTTTT.

This clonotype has just a few counts. The chain is built from TRBV6-5 and TRBJ1-1, with D hard to call. This CDR3 has 13 residues. V was cut by 0 bases and J by 6 bases, with 8 bases left in between. CDR1 and CDR2 (germline): MNHEY, SVGAGI. In DNA form, the CDR3 reads TGTGCCAGCAGTTACTCCGAAGGAGCTGAAGCTTTCTTT. The encoded protein is CASSYSEGAEAFF.

There are a few counts of this clonotype. V usage is TRBV19 and J usage is TRBJ2-5, with a weak D call TRBD2 (5 bases). The CDR3 length is 14 residues. With 3 bases removed from V and 2 bases from J, the gap between germline ends came to 10 bases. From germline, CDR1 is LNHDA and CDR2 SQIVND (reference sequence). The CDR3, as DNA: TGTGCCAGTAGTATCAGGCGGGCACAAGAGACCCAGTACTTC. Protein sequence: CASSIRRAQETQYF.

This clonotype appeared many times. J is TRBJ2-1 and V is TRBV10-2, with TRBD2 as a possible D gene (5 bases). The V end lost 7 bases, the J end lost 9 bases, and 16 bases lay between the germline ends. The CDR3 sequence is 13 residues long. The V gene's germline CDR1 is WSHSY and CDR2 SAAADI. The CDR3 sequence is CASTLGDSSEQFF. The CDR3 nucleotides are TGCGCCAGCACTCTGGGAGACTCAAGTGAGCAGTTCTTC.

This clonotype was seen a single time. This clone may be a read error of a much larger clone one base away. V gene TRBV7-2 combines with J gene TRBJ1-1; D ambiguous. V lost 0 bases and J 6 bases, leaving 5 bases between the germline ends. The CDR3 sequence is 12 residues long. Germline V gene sequence: CDR1 SGHTA, CDR2 FQGNSA. CDR3 sequence reads: CTSSLAGPEAFF. CDR3 nucleotides: TGTACCAGCAGCTTAGCAGGCCCTGAAGCTTTCTTT.

This chain uses TRBV7-7 with TRBJ2-3; no firm D call. There are 15 residues in the CDR3. The V end lost 6 bases, the J end lost 0 bases, and 13 bases lay between the germline ends. CDR1 and CDR2 (germline): SSHAT, FNYEAQ (reference sequence). CDR3 in DNA: TGTGCCAGCAGTTTGGGCGAAACTAGCACAGATACGCAGTATTTT. It is translated as CASSLGETSTDTQYF.

There are a few counts of this clonotype. The chain employs TRBV5-1 and TRBJ2-4, with TRBD2 identical over 8 bases. This CDR3 spans 15 amino acids. V shed 3 bases, J shed 9 bases, and the junction held 11 bases outside the gene matches. From germline, CDR1 is SGHRS and CDR2 YFSETQ. CDR3 protein: CASSSVSGREGIQYF. The CDR3 DNA reads as TGCGCCAGCAGCTCCGTGAGTGGCCGGGAGGGCATTCAGTACTTC. The whole variable domain, filled in from reference TRBV5-1 and TRBJ2-4, reads KAGVTQTPRYLIKTRGQQVTLSCSPISGHRSVSWYQQTPGQGLQFLFEYFSETQRNKGNFPGRFSGRQFSNSRSEMNVSTLELGDSALYLCASSSVSGREGIQYFGAGTRLSVL.

Notes on this clonotype: A much more abundant neighbour one base away suggests this may be a read error. The chain couples TRBV7-2 to TRBJ2-3; D perhaps matches TRBD2 (6 bases). CDR1 SGHTA and CDR2 FQGNSA come from the germline V gene. The V end was cut by 5 bases, the J end by 4 bases, with 10 bases between. The CDR3 contains 13 residues. The CDR3 DNA sequence: TGTGCCAGCAGCGCGGGGCAACCAGATACGCAGTATTTT. Amino acids: CASSAGQPDTQYF. The variable domain in full, with the rest retrieved from reference TRBV7-2 and TRBJ2-3, is GAGVSQSPSNKVTEKGKDVELRCDPISGHTALYWYRQSLGQGLEFLIYFQGNSAPDKSGLPSDRFSAERTGGSVSTLTIQRTQQEDSAVYLCASSAGQPDTQYFGPGTRLTVL.